The 15 T cell receptor beta chains given below trace back to one sample, sequenced in a study of cytomegalovirus exposure and HLA in healthy donors (dated by TCRdb to about 2017). Library method: the immunoSEQ multiplex PCR assay. The multiplex PCR relied on a mix of 60 forward primers for TCR Vbeta segments and 13 reverse primers for TCR Jbeta segments. Imported from immuneACCESS, the table was reduced by TCRdb to in-frame sequences with V and J called. These copies leave out some clones; in studies compared against another copy, an unresolved V gene accounts for under half, and the cause of the remainder is not known. The sample records some 150,000 clones, under 10% of which are singletons. Roughly 6.4% of the sample is taken by the ten largest. The material sequenced was PBMCs. The receptors here all came from a woman in her thirties or forties in good health and CMV-seropositive.

The chain links TRBV7-2 to TRBJ1-1; D is ambiguous. V lost 4 bases to trimming and J lost 0 bases, with 9 bases between them. The CDR3 is 14 residues long. Per germline, CDR1 SGHTA and CDR2 FQGNSA. CDR3 sequence (DNA): TGTGCCAGCAGCTCGATGACAATGAACACTGAAGCTTTCTTT. Its translation: CASSSMTMNTEAFF.

The gene calls are TRBV18 and TRBJ1-1; 10 bases line up with TRBD1. This CDR3 spans 16 amino acids. Trimming took 5 bases from V and 0 from J; bases not matched to a gene: 6. Germline assignment: CDR1 KGHSH and CDR2 LQKENI. The CDR3 region is CASSAGTGDLNTEAFF. As DNA, the CDR3 is TGTGCCAGCTCAGCCGGGACAGGGGACTTGAACACTGAAGCTTTCTTT.

This clone has just a few counts. This sequence joins TRBV11-2 and TRBJ1-1; 7 bases agree with TRBD1. The CDR3 length is 12 residues. Germline assignment: CDR1 SGHAT and CDR2 FQNNGV. Germline trimming cut 5 bases from V and 6 bases from J; bases unmatched to any gene: 3. The CDR3: CASSLGQAEAFF. CDR3 nucleotide sequence: TGTGCCAGCAGCCTCGGACAGGCTGAAGCTTTCTTT.

This clone was seen a few times. The chain links TRBV5-1 to TRBJ1-4; D possibly corresponds to TRBD1 (5 bases). The germline CDR1 and CDR2 sequences are SGHRS and YFSETQ. V lost 4 bases and J 3 bases, leaving 13 bases between the germline ends. The CDR3 totals 15 residues. The CDR3 sequence: CASSPGLFPNEKLFF. CDR3 DNA: TGCGCCAGCAGCCCGGGACTGTTTCCTAATGAAAAACTGTTTTTT.

This clone has more than one count but fewer than ten. The V gene is TRBV6-1, the J gene TRBJ1-2; D unclear. The V and J ends lost 2 bases and 5 bases respectively, with 12 bases between them. The CDR3 extends over 14 amino acids. Germline CDR1 is MNHNS and CDR2 is SASEGT. The CDR3: CASSESPGIYGYTF. The CDR3 bases are TGTGCCAGCAGTGAAAGCCCGGGGATTTATGGCTACACCTTC.

This chain joins TRBV2 and TRBJ1-1, with TRBD1 matching over 9 bases. The V gene's germline CDR1 is SNHLY and CDR2 FYNNEI. CDR3 length equals 14 residues. V lost 6 bases, J lost 4 bases, and 6 bases stayed unmatched. The CDR3 loop is CASRDRTGATEAFF. Written as DNA, the CDR3 is TGTGCCAGCAGGGATAGGACAGGGGCCACTGAAGCTTTCTTT.

The V and J genes are TRBV4-3 and TRBJ2-7, with a weak D call TRBD1 (7 bases). The CDR3 consists of 15 residues. The germline CDR1 and CDR2 sequences are LGHNA and YSLEER. Trimming cost V 3 bases and J 7 bases, with 19 bases left between them. The CDR3 DNA sequence: TGCGCCAGCAGCCATTCAAGTGGAGGGGGCGAAGAGCAGTACTTC. Amino acids: CASSHSSGGGEEQYF.

The chain is built from TRBV7-9 and TRBJ1-1; 7 nucleotides align to TRBD1. The CDR3 is 14 residues long. Germline V CDR1 and CDR2: SEHNR, FQNEAQ (reference sequence). The ends lost 1 base at V and 6 bases at J; junction bases unmatched: 5. The CDR3 region is CASSLGSGGAEAFF. CDR3 nucleotide sequence: TGTGCCAGCAGCTTAGGATCAGGGGGTGCTGAAGCTTTCTTT.

This clone was observed a handful of times. CDR3 residues: CASSLDGARRETQYF. The CDR3 DNA reads TGTGCCAGCAGCTTAGATGGGGCCAGGCGGGAGACCCAGTACTTC. The gene calls are TRBV11-2 and TRBJ2-5, with D perhaps TRBD1 (5 bases). The CDR3 length is 15 residues. With 0 bases removed from V and 5 bases from J, the gap between germline ends came to 13 bases. The V gene's germline CDR1 is SGHAT and CDR2 FQNNGV. The full variable domain, its missing parts supplied by reference TRBV11-2 and TRBJ2-5, is EAGVAQSPRYKIIEKRQSVAFWCNPISGHATLYWYQQILGQGPKLLIQFQNNGVVDDSQLPKDRFSAERLKGVDSTLKIQPAKLEDSAVYLCASSLDGARRETQYFGPGTRLLVL.

The J gene is TRBJ2-2, the V gene TRBV13, with TRBD2 matching over 12 bases. With V trimmed by 1 base and J by 6 bases, 15 bases remained unmatched. Germline CDR1 PRHDT, CDR2 FYEKMQ (reference sequence). This CDR3 comprises 20 residues. In nucleotides, the CDR3 is TGTGCCAGCAGCTTAGAGCGCGACGGACTAGCGGGGTATCTAGCCGGGGAGCTGTTTTTT. Its translation: CASSLERDGLAGYLAGELFF.

This CDR3 reads CATGPPVSGNTIYF. The CDR3, as DNA: TGTGCCACAGGGCCTCCCGTCTCTGGAAACACCATATATTTT. J is TRBJ1-3 and V is TRBV10-3; D possibly corresponds to TRBD1 (5 bases). V lost 10 bases, J lost 0 bases, and 13 bases lay in between. The length of the CDR3 is 14 residues. In germline, CDR1 is ENHRY, CDR2 SYGVKD.

This clone was seen a handful of times. The rearrangement joins TRBV5-6 to TRBJ2-7; possible D gene TRBD2, 6 bases. Trimming left V 3 bases short and J 0 bases short, with 7 bases between. CDR3 length equals 13 residues. Per the germline V gene, CDR1 is SGHDT and CDR2 is YYEEEE. CDR3 sequence (DNA): TGTGCCAGCAGCTACGGGGGCTCCTACGAGCAGTACTTC. Its protein is CASSYGGSYEQYF. The full variable domain, in which reference TRBV5-6 and TRBJ2-7 provide the parts outside the CDR3, is DAGVTQSPTHLIKTRGQQVTLRCSPKSGHDTVSWYQQALGQGPQFIFQYYEEEERQRGNFPDRFSGHQFPNYSSELNVNALLLGDSALYLCASSYGGSYEQYFGPGTRLTVT.

This clone has a handful of counts. The V and J genes are TRBV9 and TRBJ2-7; the D is unclear. Germline-derived CDR1 and CDR2 are SGDLS and YYNGEE. The CDR3 length is 16 residues. Trimming took 0 bases from V and 0 from J, leaving 13 bases between them. CDR3 loop: CASSVGSTSSSYEQYF. DNA of the CDR3: TGTGCCAGCAGCGTAGGTAGCACAAGTAGCTCCTACGAGCAGTACTTC.

This clone was counted a few times. The chain has TRBV7-6 and TRBJ2-7, with D possibly being TRBD2 (5 bases). There are 13 residues in the CDR3. Per the germline V gene, CDR1 is SGHVS and CDR2 is FNYEAQ. The germline V and J ends were trimmed by 5 bases and 3 bases, with 11 bases remaining between them. CDR3 nucleotide sequence: TGTGCCAGCAGCGTGACCGGGAACTACGAGCAGTACTTC. This codes for CASSVTGNYEQYF.

The chain is built from TRBV15 and TRBJ2-3; 10 positions agree with TRBD2. This CDR3 comprises 17 residues. Germline V lookup: CDR1 LNHNV, CDR2 YYDKDF (reference sequence). Trimming took 1 base from V and 1 from J; bases not matched to a gene: 5. The CDR3 DNA reads as TGTGCCACCAGCAGAGGTATCCTAGCGGGGGGCACAGATACGCAGTATTTT. Its translation: CATSRGILAGGTDTQYF.